This is a list of T cell receptor beta chains from one sample in a study of T cell responses to AZD1222 COVID-19 vaccine. The repertoire was sequenced with immunoSEQ multiplex PCR; TCRdb's copy has only in-frame clones and lacks some. The profile shows about 130,000 clones, roughly 90% of them singletons. The sequenced sample was peripheral blood, obtained on day 0 of AZD1222 vaccination. The receptors derive from an adult in good health. Both conserved end residues are part of each CDR3. The D gene is left open where the match is weak. Some rows mark clone size as missing; the rest say once, few, many or name a class of expanded clone.

clone size: .
D gene: .
V gene: TRBV6-1
J gene: TRBJ1-3
CDR3 protein: CASSEGNSFSGNTIYF
CDR3 DNA: TGTGCCAGCAGTGAAGGCAACTCCTTCTCTGGAAACACCATATATTTT

clone size: .
D gene: .
V gene: TRBV10-1
J gene: TRBJ2-4
CDR3 protein: CASRELAKNIQYF
CDR3 DNA: TGCGCCAGCCGTGAACTAGCCAAAAACATTCAGTACTTC

clone size: .
D gene: .
V gene: TRBV7-6
J gene: TRBJ2-7
CDR3 protein: CASSRPRGGSDYEQYF
CDR3 DNA: TGTGCCAGCAGCCGCCCTCGCGGGGGCTCGGACTACGAGCAGTACTTC

clone size: .
D gene: .
V gene: TRBV3-1/TRBV3-2
J gene: TRBJ2-6
CDR3 protein: CASSPLLSGANVLTF
CDR3 DNA: TGTGCCAGCAGCCCCCTACTCTCTGGGGCCAACGTCCTGACTTTC

clone size: .
D gene: .
V gene: TRBV27
J gene: TRBJ2-1
CDR3 protein: CASSFQLVQFF
CDR3 DNA: TGTGCCAGCAGTTTCCAGCTGGTGCAGTTCTTC

clone size: .
D gene: .
V gene: TRBV6-5
J gene: TRBJ2-4
CDR3 protein: CASSLGTKNIQYF
CDR3 DNA: TGTGCCAGTAGCCTGGGTACCAAAAACATTCAGTACTTC

clone size: .
D gene: TRBD2
V gene: TRBV25-1
J gene: TRBJ2-4
CDR3 protein: CASSASAGGAKNIQYF
CDR3 DNA: TGTGCCAGCAGTGCGTCAGCGGGAGGAGCCAAAAACATTCAGTACTTC

clone size: .
D gene: .
V gene: TRBV14
J gene: TRBJ1-1
CDR3 protein: CASSQARILTEAFF
CDR3 DNA: TGTGCCAGCAGCCAAGCCCGGATCCTCACTGAAGCTTTCTTT

clone size: .
D gene: TRBD1
V gene: TRBV9
J gene: TRBJ2-5
CDR3 protein: CASTYRTGGQETQYF
CDR3 DNA: TGTGCCAGCACCTACCGGACAGGGGGACAGGAGACCCAGTACTTC

clone size: .
D gene: TRBD1
V gene: TRBV19
J gene: TRBJ1-5
CDR3 protein: CASSRRVQGGLNQPQHF
CDR3 DNA: TGTGCCAGTAGTCGAAGGGTGCAGGGGGGACTCAATCAGCCCCAGCATTTT

clone size: .
D gene: .
V gene: TRBV21-1
J gene: TRBJ2-7
CDR3 protein: CASSKQRPASSYEQYF
CDR3 DNA: TGTGCCAGCAGCAAACAACGGCCAGCCAGCTCCTACGAGCAGTACTTC

clone size: .
D gene: .
V gene: TRBV6-1
J gene: TRBJ2-7
CDR3 protein: CASSEPGARSSYEQYF
CDR3 DNA: TGTGCCAGCAGTGAACCAGGGGCTAGAAGCTCCTACGAGCAGTACTTC

clone size: .
D gene: .
V gene: TRBV5-4
J gene: TRBJ1-4
CDR3 protein: CASSLLQDNEKLFF
CDR3 DNA: TGTGCCAGCAGCTTATTACAGGATAATGAAAAACTGTTTTTT

clone size: .
D gene: TRBD2
V gene: TRBV11-3
J gene: TRBJ2-1
CDR3 protein: CASSRTSGNNEQFF
CDR3 DNA: TGTGCCAGCAGCCGGACTAGCGGTAACAATGAGCAGTTCTTC

clone size: .
D gene: TRBD2
V gene: TRBV6-1
J gene: TRBJ2-7
CDR3 protein: CASSSSGSSEQYF
CDR3 DNA: TGTGCCAGCAGTTCTAGCGGGAGTAGCGAGCAGTACTTC

clone size: .
D gene: .
V gene: TRBV4-3
J gene: TRBJ2-1
CDR3 protein: CASSQHQTYNEQFF
CDR3 DNA: TGCGCCAGCAGCCAACATCAAACCTACAATGAGCAGTTCTTC

clone size: .
D gene: .
V gene: TRBV4-2
J gene: TRBJ2-7
CDR3 protein: CASSQDGAANYEQYF
CDR3 DNA: TGTGCCAGCAGCCAAGATGGAGCGGCCAATTACGAGCAGTACTTC

clone size: once
D gene: .
V gene: TRBV28
J gene: TRBJ2-7
CDR3 protein: CASSFSDRISYEQYF
CDR3 DNA: TGTGCCAGCAGTTTTTCGGACAGAATTTCTTACGAGCAGTACTTC

clone size: .
D gene: .
V gene: TRBV7-3
J gene: TRBJ1-2
CDR3 protein: CASSLTHRKDGYTF
CDR3 DNA: TGTGCCAGCAGCTTAACACATAGGAAGGATGGCTACACCTTC

clone size: .
D gene: TRBD2
V gene: TRBV10-3
J gene: TRBJ2-6
CDR3 protein: CAISEAGGSGANVLTF
CDR3 DNA: TGTGCCATCAGTGAGGCGGGGGGCTCTGGGGCCAACGTCCTGACTTTC

clone size: .
D gene: .
V gene: TRBV11-2
J gene: TRBJ2-5
CDR3 protein: CASSLDPQETQYF
CDR3 DNA: TGTGCCAGCAGCTTAGATCCACAAGAGACCCAGTACTTC

clone size: .
D gene: TRBD1
V gene: TRBV24-1
J gene: TRBJ2-7
CDR3 protein: CATSKGTGWIDEQYF
CDR3 DNA: TGTGCCACCTCTAAAGGGACAGGATGGATCGACGAGCAGTACTTC

clone size: .
D gene: TRBD1
V gene: TRBV6-5
J gene: TRBJ2-7
CDR3 protein: CASSLMDRSSYEQYF
CDR3 DNA: TGTGCCAGCAGCCTAATGGACAGGAGCTCCTACGAGCAGTACTTC

clone size: .
D gene: .
V gene: TRBV27
J gene: TRBJ2-7
CDR3 protein: CASSFRIGGTSDYEQYF
CDR3 DNA: TGTGCCAGCAGTTTTCGGATTGGCGGGACATCCGACTACGAGCAGTACTTC

clone size: .
D gene: TRBD1
V gene: TRBV2
J gene: TRBJ1-5
CDR3 protein: CASSLDRGLNQPQHF
CDR3 DNA: TGTGCCAGCAGCCTGGACAGGGGGCTCAATCAGCCCCAGCATTTT

clone size: .
D gene: .
V gene: TRBV5-6
J gene: TRBJ2-7
CDR3 protein: CASSLHQTTFYEQYF
CDR3 DNA: TGTGCCAGCAGCTTGCATCAGACAACATTCTACGAGCAGTACTTC

clone size: .
D gene: TRBD1
V gene: TRBV25-1
J gene: TRBJ1-1
CDR3 protein: CASSPGGGTNTEAFF
CDR3 DNA: TGTGCCAGCTCTCCAGGGGGGGGGACGAACACTGAAGCTTTCTTT

clone size: .
D gene: TRBD1
V gene: TRBV24-1
J gene: TRBJ2-7
CDR3 protein: CATSDRRTGNEQYF
CDR3 DNA: TGTGCCACCAGTGATCGAAGGACAGGGAACGAGCAGTACTTC

clone size: .
D gene: .
V gene: TRBV10-3
J gene: TRBJ2-7
CDR3 protein: CAISESKGLAYEQYF
CDR3 DNA: TGTGCCATCAGTGAGTCTAAGGGTTTGGCATACGAGCAGTACTTC

clone size: .
D gene: .
V gene: TRBV20-1
J gene: TRBJ1-1
CDR3 protein: CSASSPPGNTEAFF
CDR3 DNA: TGCAGTGCTAGTAGTCCCCCGGGGAACACTGAAGCTTTCTTT

clone size: .
D gene: .
V gene: TRBV19
J gene: TRBJ2-7
CDR3 protein: CASSIASRGSVSYEQYF
CDR3 DNA: TGTGCCAGTAGTATAGCTTCAAGGGGTTCGGTCTCCTACGAGCAGTACTTC

clone size: .
D gene: .
V gene: TRBV27
J gene: TRBJ2-7
CDR3 protein: CASTPRVTELTYEQYF
CDR3 DNA: TGTGCCAGCACCCCCCGCGTGACAGAGCTTACCTACGAGCAGTACTTC

clone size: .
D gene: TRBD1
V gene: TRBV7-3
J gene: TRBJ1-1
CDR3 protein: CASSLNRQGATAFF
CDR3 DNA: TGTGCCAGCAGCTTAAATCGGCAGGGGGCGACGGCTTTCTTT

clone size: .
D gene: TRBD2
V gene: TRBV4-1
J gene: TRBJ2-3
CDR3 protein: CASSPGLAGLIRADTQYF
CDR3 DNA: TGCGCCAGCAGCCCCGGACTAGCGGGACTCATTAGGGCAGATACGCAGTATTTT

clone size: .
D gene: .
V gene: TRBV6-5
J gene: TRBJ2-1
CDR3 protein: CASRARDNEQFF
CDR3 DNA: TGTGCCAGCAGGGCGCGGGACAATGAGCAGTTCTTC

clone size: few
D gene: TRBD1
V gene: TRBV2
J gene: TRBJ2-1
CDR3 protein: CASNPQGRNNNEQFF
CDR3 DNA: TGTGCCAGCAACCCACAGGGGCGGAATAACAATGAGCAGTTCTTC

clone size: .
D gene: .
V gene: TRBV9
J gene: TRBJ1-2
CDR3 protein: CASSSKGVADYGYTF
CDR3 DNA: TGTGCCAGCAGCTCAAAGGGGGTTGCGGACTATGGCTACACCTTC

clone size: once
D gene: .
V gene: TRBV6-1
J gene: TRBJ2-7
CDR3 protein: CASSEMGPLSSYEQYF
CDR3 DNA: TGTGCCAGCAGTGAAATGGGGCCCCTTAGCTCCTACGAGCAGTACTTC

clone size: .
D gene: TRBD1
V gene: TRBV27
J gene: TRBJ2-7
CDR3 protein: CASWDSLNPYEQYF
CDR3 DNA: TGTGCCAGCTGGGACAGTTTGAATCCCTACGAGCAGTACTTC

clone size: .
D gene: .
V gene: TRBV7-9
J gene: TRBJ1-3
CDR3 protein: CASSTTGFRNTIYF
CDR3 DNA: TGTGCCAGCAGCACAACAGGGTTCAGAAACACCATATATTTT

clone size: .
D gene: .
V gene: TRBV24-1
J gene: TRBJ2-3
CDR3 protein: CATSDLGGDTDTQYF
CDR3 DNA: TGTGCCACCAGTGATTTGGGCGGTGACACAGATACGCAGTATTTT

clone size: once
D gene: .
V gene: TRBV21-1
J gene: TRBJ2-3
CDR3 protein: CASSKAGGTGDTQYF
CDR3 DNA: TGTGCCAGCAGCAAAGCGGGAGGGACGGGAGATACGCAGTATTTT

clone size: .
D gene: TRBD2
V gene: TRBV3-1/TRBV3-2
J gene: TRBJ2-1
CDR3 protein: CASSQSGTSGSSSYNEQFF
CDR3 DNA: TGTGCCAGCAGCCAATCCGGGACTAGCGGGAGCAGCTCCTACAATGAGCAGTTCTTC

clone size: .
D gene: .
V gene: TRBV5-1
J gene: TRBJ2-2
CDR3 protein: CASSLGRQNTGELFF
CDR3 DNA: TGCGCCAGCAGCTTGGGTCGGCAGAACACCGGGGAGCTGTTTTTT

clone size: .
D gene: TRBD1
V gene: TRBV6-5
J gene: TRBJ2-2
CDR3 protein: CAARDSGNTGELFF
CDR3 DNA: TGTGCCGCACGGGACAGCGGAAACACCGGGGAGCTGTTTTTT